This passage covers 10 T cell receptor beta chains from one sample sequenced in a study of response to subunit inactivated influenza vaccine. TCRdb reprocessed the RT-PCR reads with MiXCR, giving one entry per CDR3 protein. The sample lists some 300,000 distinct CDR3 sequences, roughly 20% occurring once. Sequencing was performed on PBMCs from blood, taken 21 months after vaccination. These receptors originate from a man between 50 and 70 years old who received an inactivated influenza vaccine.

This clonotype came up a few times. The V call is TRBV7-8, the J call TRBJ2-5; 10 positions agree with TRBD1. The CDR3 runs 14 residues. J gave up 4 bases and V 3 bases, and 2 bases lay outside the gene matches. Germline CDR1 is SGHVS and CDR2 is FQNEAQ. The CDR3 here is CASSFDRGRETQYF. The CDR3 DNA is TGTGCCAGCAGCTTCGACAGGGGGCGAGAGACCCAGTACTTC.

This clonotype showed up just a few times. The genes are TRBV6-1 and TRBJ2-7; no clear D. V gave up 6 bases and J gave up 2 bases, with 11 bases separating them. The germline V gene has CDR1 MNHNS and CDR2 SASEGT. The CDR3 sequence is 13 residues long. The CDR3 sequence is CASRGQQAYEQYF. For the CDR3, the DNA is TGTGCCAGCAGAGGTCAGCAAGCCTACGAGCAGTACTTC.

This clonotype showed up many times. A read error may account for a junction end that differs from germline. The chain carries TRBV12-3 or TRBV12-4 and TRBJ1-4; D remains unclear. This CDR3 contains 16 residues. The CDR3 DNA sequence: TGTGCCAGCAGCTTAGAGCTGGGAGCAACTAATGAAAAACTGTTTTTT. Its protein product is CASSLELGATNEKLFF.

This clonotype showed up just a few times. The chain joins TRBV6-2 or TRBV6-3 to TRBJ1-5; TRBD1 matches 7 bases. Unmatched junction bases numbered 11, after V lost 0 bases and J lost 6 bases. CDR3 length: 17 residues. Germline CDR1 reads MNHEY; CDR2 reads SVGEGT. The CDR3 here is CASSYSRQGIFGQPQHF. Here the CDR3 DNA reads TGTGCCAGCAGTTACTCTAGACAGGGCATTTTTGGTCAGCCCCAGCATTTT.

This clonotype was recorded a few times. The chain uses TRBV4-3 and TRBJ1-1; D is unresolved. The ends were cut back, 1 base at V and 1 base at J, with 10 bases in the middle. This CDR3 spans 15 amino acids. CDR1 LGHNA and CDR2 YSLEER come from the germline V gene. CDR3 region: CASSQGALANTEAFF. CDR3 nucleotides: TGCGCCAGCAGCCAAGGTGCTCTCGCGAACACTGAAGCTTTCTTT.

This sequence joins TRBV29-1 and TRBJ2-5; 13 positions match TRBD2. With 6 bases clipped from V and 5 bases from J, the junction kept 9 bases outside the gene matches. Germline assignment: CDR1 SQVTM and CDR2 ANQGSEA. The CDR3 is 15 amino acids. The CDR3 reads CSVDGTSGAAETQYF. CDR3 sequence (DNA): TGCAGCGTGGACGGGACTAGCGGGGCCGCGGAGACCCAGTACTTC.

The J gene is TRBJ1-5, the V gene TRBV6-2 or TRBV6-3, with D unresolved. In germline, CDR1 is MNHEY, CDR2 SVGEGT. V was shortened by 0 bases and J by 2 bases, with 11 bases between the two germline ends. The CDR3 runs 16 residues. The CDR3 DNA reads TGTGCCAGCAGTTACTCGATGGGAGGTCGCAATCAGCCCCAGCATTTT. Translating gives CASSYSMGGRNQPQHF.

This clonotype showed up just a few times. The CDR3 DNA reads as TGTGCCAGCAGTTTTTGGTCGACGGGCTACACCTTC. Residues: CASSFWSTGYTF. The chain links TRBV12-3 or TRBV12-4 to TRBJ1-2, with no clear D. CDR3 size: 12 residues. The V end lost 3 bases, the J end lost 8 bases, and 10 bases lay between the germline ends.

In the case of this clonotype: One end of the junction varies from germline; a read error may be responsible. CDR3 coding DNA: TGTGCTAGCAGCTTAAACTATGGGGGAGGCAATGAGCAGTTCTTC. This encodes CASSLNYGGGNEQFF. The rearrangement links TRBV7-7 to TRBJ2-1; perhaps TRBD2 as D (6 bases). From germline, CDR1 is SSHAT and CDR2 FNYEAQ (reference sequence). CDR3 length equals 15 residues.

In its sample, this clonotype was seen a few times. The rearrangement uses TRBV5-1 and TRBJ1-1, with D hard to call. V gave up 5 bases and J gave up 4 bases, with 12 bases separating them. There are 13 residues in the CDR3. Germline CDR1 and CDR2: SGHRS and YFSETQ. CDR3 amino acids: CASSQSEGTEAFF. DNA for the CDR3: TGCGCCAGCAGTCAGTCGGAGGGCACTGAAGCTTTCTTT.